Reported below is one TCR beta chain. Its antigen has not been determined. No quality values exist for individual bases; no much larger clone is one base distant. These data belong to a study of the immune and genomic landscape of osteosarcoma (dated by TCRdb to the early 2020s). In the study overall: The overall cohort included a few dozen pediatric and adult patients with high-grade osteosarcoma, and the median age at diagnosis was roughly 29 years (range about 5-81). The cohort was enriched for poor-risk disease, as unfavorable pathologic response to standard therapy was shown in roughly 78% of the cohort and approximately 69% of the cohort were deceased. Patients in the overall cohort were 60% male, and around 77% presented with localized disease at diagnosis. To define immunogenic potential, the study profiled osteosarcoma specimens using whole genome, RNA and T-cell receptor sequencing along with immunohistochemistry and reverse phase protein arrays. The osteosarcoma immunogenomic landscape was characterized by integrating TCR sequencing results with transcriptome, protein array and immunostaining data. The goal of the study was to explain why immune checkpoint inhibitors have shown limited clinical activity in osteosarcoma. A couple of samples from the same tumor site were contributed by each of a few patients.

The ImmunoSEQ Assay (Adaptive Biotechnologies) was used to immunosequence the CDR3 regions of the TCR beta chain. In the authors' own workflow: TCRB rearrangements, read counts, read proportions and gene usage were exported through the ImmunoSEQ Analyzer platform. T-cell clonality was calculated on productive rearrangements as 1 minus Pielou's evenness. In the clonal space homeostasis analysis, clonotypes were grouped as rare, small, medium, large or hyperexpanded (0.01 to 1 of the repertoire). TCR productive clonality was compared across immune clusters C1, C2 and C3 using the Wilcoxon rank sum test. Sourced from immuneACCESS, this table was stored by TCRdb with only in-frame sequences that have V and J called. A share of the clones is absent; for the studies checked, an unresolved V gene accounts for under half, and the remainder has no known explanation. D and trimming come from the DNA, and the V and J calls and clone size come from that table. Present in this sample are 800 to 950 clones, 67% of which were seen just once. Roughly 30% of the sample is taken by the ten largest.

The tumors sampled were post-treatment primary, local recurrence and metastasis specimens taken from patients with a poor prognosis. The CDR3 numbers 14 residues from cysteine through phenylalanine. Here the CDR3 DNA is all that survives: 42 bases in frame from base 1. V is trimmed back by 8 bases and J by 4 bases, and the junction contains 9 bases that no gene match accounts for. CDR1 and CDR2 were assigned from the germline V gene as KGHSH and LQKENI. Overall study results and their limits: Clonality benchmarks were derived from external normal skin and healthy peripheral blood data rather than from matched normal tissue. TCR productive clonality was greater in the immune-hot C3 cluster than in the cold C1 cluster, although TCR productive clonality remained low overall. Matched blood was collected from only a couple of patients, alongside the frozen tumor specimens. In five cases, a single hyperexpanded clone dominated the repertoire, and each of these five cases had fewer than 100 T-cell clonotypes. Productive TCR clonality was found to be low overall, with an average of 0.09 and a maximum of 0.3, which suggested limited T-cell clonal expansion. No statistical method determined sample size because osteosarcoma is rare and all possible samples were collected.

The sequence derives from a woman in her 70s with osteosarcoma. The age is the age at diagnosis. In this chain, TRBV18 is recombined with TRBJ1-2, with 8 junctional bases fitting TRBD1. The sequenced material came from primary tumor tissue from the humerus. Interpreted using the paper, the cell subset or site label stands for: resected primary osteosarcoma tumor. CDR3 reads: CASTMAGGAYGYTF. In nucleotide form, the sequence is TGTGCCAGCACCATGGCAGGGGGCGCCTATGGCTACACCTTC.